A single sample is the source of the 10 T cell receptor beta chains below, sequenced in a study of cytomegalovirus exposure and HLA in healthy donors. The PCR had 60 Vbeta and 13 Jbeta primers. Clones were sequenced by immunoSEQ multiplex PCR, and TCRdb holds only the in-frame ones, with some missing. This table has roughly 120,000 clones, roughly 80% appearing once. The specimen was PBMCs. Receptor source: a male donor in good health and CMV-seronegative.

This clone was counted once. This chain joins TRBV2 and TRBJ2-7, with 12 bases aligning to TRBD2. The CDR3 spans 15 residues. The trim removed 6 bases at V and 9 bases at J, leaving 12 bases unmatched. Germline V gene lookup returns CDR1 SNHLY and CDR2 FYNNEI. The CDR3 DNA follows: TGTGCCAGCAGAGGACTAGCGGGGCCACCCGCCTCGCAGTACTTC. It encodes CASRGLAGPPASQYF.

V is TRBV4-2 and J is TRBJ2-2, with TRBD1 matching 8 bases. This CDR3 has 17 residues. Germline values: CDR1 LGHNA, CDR2 YNFKEQ. V lost 4 bases to trimming and J lost 3 bases; unmatched junction nucleotides: 10. In DNA form, the CDR3 reads TGTGCCAGCAGCCGCGGAGGGACAGGAGATTACACCGGGGAGCTGTTTTTT. It yields the protein CASSRGGTGDYTGELFF.

The chain couples TRBV12-5 to TRBJ1-1; 7 positions match TRBD1. This CDR3 has 14 residues. The germline V gene encodes CDR1 LGHNT and CDR2 FRNRAP. V was pared by 5 bases and J by 2 bases, with 5 bases of the junction left unmatched. Here the CDR3 reads CASGLGQINTEAFF. DNA of the CDR3: TGTGCTAGTGGTCTGGGACAGATAAACACTGAAGCTTTCTTT.

The CDR3 sequence is CAISESGGVYSGSDEQYF. CDR3 bases: TGTGCCATCAGTGAGTCCGGAGGGGTTTATAGCGGGAGCGACGAGCAGTACTTC. The rearrangement joins TRBV10-3 to TRBJ2-7; TRBD2 matches at 9 bases. V lost 0 bases, J lost 5 bases, and 14 bases stayed unmatched. The CDR3 runs to 18 residues. Looked up from germline, CDR1 is ENHRY and CDR2 is SYGVKD.

V is TRBV19 and J is TRBJ1-2; TRBD1 is a possible D gene (5 bases). The germline gives CDR1 LNHDA, CDR2 SQIVND (reference sequence). This CDR3 is built from 12 residues. V shed 7 bases and J shed 5 bases, with 11 bases lying between them. The CDR3 loop is CASTRAGYGYTF. CDR3 coding DNA: TGTGCCAGTACCAGAGCAGGGTATGGCTACACCTTC.

The rearrangement links TRBV19 to TRBJ1-3, with D maybe TRBD1 (6 bases). The germline gives CDR1 LNHDA, CDR2 SQIVND (reference sequence). Trimming stripped 6 bases from V and 2 bases from J, with 14 bases between. The CDR3 runs to 15 residues. The CDR3 DNA sequence: TGTGCCAGTAGCCAGAACTGGGACACTGGAAACACCATATATTTT. Its translation: CASSQNWDTGNTIYF.

The chain employs TRBV18 and TRBJ2-7; the D gene is possibly TRBD2 (5 bases). Germline V gene data show CDR1 as KGHSH and CDR2 as LQKENI. The CDR3 has 16 amino acids. V was trimmed by 2 bases and J by 1 base, leaving 15 bases between them. The CDR3 coding sequence is TGTGCCAGCTCACCAGCAGAACGAAGAGGGTCCTACGAGCAGTACTTC. As protein: CASSPAERRGSYEQYF.

This clone was recorded only once. The J gene is TRBJ1-5, the V gene TRBV10-2; 7 bases are shared with TRBD1. The CDR3 totals 14 residues. From germline, CDR1 is WSHSY and CDR2 SAAADI. Losses at the gene ends were 7 bases for V and 7 bases for J; bases not matched to a gene: 10. DNA of the CDR3: TGCGCCAGCATGCCCAATGACAGGGCGCAGCCCCAGCATTTT. Protein sequence: CASMPNDRAQPQHF.

The V call is TRBV7-6, the J call TRBJ2-3; D ambiguous. The CDR3 is 17 residues long. From germline, CDR1 is SGHVS and CDR2 FNYEAQ. V was shortened by 5 bases and J by 0 bases, with 18 bases between the two germline ends. The CDR3 DNA reads TGTGCCAGCAGCCCGGCCCGAACACCGACTAGCACAGATACGCAGTATTTT. Translating it yields CASSPARTPTSTDTQYF.

This clone was detected only once. V usage is TRBV28 and J usage is TRBJ2-5; the D gene is possibly TRBD1 (5 bases). Gene TRBJ2-7 matches the end of the DNA better, so the J call may be wrong. Germline lookup yields CDR1 MDHEN and CDR2 SYDVKM. CDR3 size: 14 residues. The CDR3 DNA follows: TGTGCCAGCAGTCTTCCAACAGGTTCCTACGAGCAGTACTTC. This translates into CASSLPTGSYEQYF.